This note documents a single TCR beta chain sequence. Profiled with immunoSEQ multiplex PCR; TCRdb holds only in-frame clones, not every one. The profile covers tens of thousands of clones, with under 95% appearing a single time and 1.5% to 2% taken by the ten largest. The record originates from a study of T cells in tuberculosis. Study results and caveats: Some low-affinity tetramer-binding T cells may be absent from this sample.

The CDR3 has 16 amino acids. The germline gives CDR1 MDHEN, CDR2 SYDVKM. V was pared by 6 bases and J by 0 bases, with 5 bases of the junction left unmatched. Sorting used thawed, overnight-rested PBMC stained with anti-CD3, a viability dye and GMM-loaded CD1B tetramer. C32 glucose monomycolate from Rhodococcus equi was loaded onto the CD1B tetramers. V and J are TRBV28 and TRBJ1-6; 7 nucleotides match TRBD1. Input material: CD1b-GMM tetramer-negative cells sorted from PBMCs. This sequence was found in an adult woman with latent tuberculosis. CDR3 bases: TGTGCCAGCAGAAGACAGGGAAGCTCCTATAATTCACCCCTCCACTTT. This translates into CASRRQGSSYNSPLHF.